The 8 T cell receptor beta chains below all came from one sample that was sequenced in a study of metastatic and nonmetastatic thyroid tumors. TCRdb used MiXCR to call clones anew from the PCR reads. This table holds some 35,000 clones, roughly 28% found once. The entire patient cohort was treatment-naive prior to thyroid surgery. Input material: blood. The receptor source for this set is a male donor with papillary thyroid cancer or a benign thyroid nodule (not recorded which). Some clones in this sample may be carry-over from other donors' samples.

As DNA, the CDR3 is TGCGCCAGCAGCTTGGATAGCGGGAGTGGTCCCGGGGAGCTGTTTTTT. Its translation: CASSLDSGSGPGELFF. The V and J genes are TRBV5-1 and TRBJ2-2, with TRBD2 matching 9 bases. Per the germline V gene, CDR1 is SGHRS and CDR2 is YFSETQ. The V segment lost 0 bases and the J segment 6 bases; nucleotides outside the gene matches: 6. CDR3 size: 16 residues.

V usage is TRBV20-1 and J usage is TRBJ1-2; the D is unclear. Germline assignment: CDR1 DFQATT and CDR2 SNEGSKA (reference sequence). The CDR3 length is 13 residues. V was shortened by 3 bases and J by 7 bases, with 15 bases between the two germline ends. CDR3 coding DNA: TGCAGTGCTAGCATAGACAATCTTCGTGGCTACACCTTC. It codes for CSASIDNLRGYTF.

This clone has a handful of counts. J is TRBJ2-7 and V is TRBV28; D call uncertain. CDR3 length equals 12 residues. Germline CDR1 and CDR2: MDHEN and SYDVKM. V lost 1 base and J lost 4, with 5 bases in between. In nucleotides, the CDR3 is TGTGCCAGCAGTTTATCCGGGTACGAGCAGTACTTC. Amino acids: CASSLSGYEQYF.

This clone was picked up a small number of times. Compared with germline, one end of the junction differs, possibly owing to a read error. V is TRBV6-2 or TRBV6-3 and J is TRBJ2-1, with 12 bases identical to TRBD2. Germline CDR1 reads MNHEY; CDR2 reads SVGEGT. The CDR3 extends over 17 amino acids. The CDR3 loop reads CVSSYASGRGSYNEHFF. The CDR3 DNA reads TGTGTCAGCAGTTACGCTAGCGGGAGGGGCTCCTACAATGAGCATTTCTTC.

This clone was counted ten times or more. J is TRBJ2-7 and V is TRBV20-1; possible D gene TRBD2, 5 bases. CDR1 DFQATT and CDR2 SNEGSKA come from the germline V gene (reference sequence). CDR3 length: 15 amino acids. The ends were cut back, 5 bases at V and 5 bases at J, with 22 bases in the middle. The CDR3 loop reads CSASRAVGGSDEQYF. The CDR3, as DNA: TGCAGTGCTTCACGGGCAGTCGGAGGATCGGACGAGCAGTACTTC.

CDR3 sequence reads: CASSQLGTTLWKYF. The CDR3 bases are TGTGCCAGCAGCCAACTGGGGACTACCCTCTGGAAATACTTC. The rearrangement uses TRBV6-1 and TRBJ2-7; 7 bases fit TRBD2. V was clipped by 6 bases and J by 13 bases; unmatched bases: 18. The germline V gene encodes CDR1 MNHNS and CDR2 SASEGT. The CDR3 is 14 residues long.

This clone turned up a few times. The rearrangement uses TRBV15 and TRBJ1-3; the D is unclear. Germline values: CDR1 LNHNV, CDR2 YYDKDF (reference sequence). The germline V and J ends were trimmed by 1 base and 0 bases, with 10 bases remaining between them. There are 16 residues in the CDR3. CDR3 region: CATSRAKLLSGNTIYF. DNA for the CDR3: TGTGCCACCAGCAGAGCGAAACTCCTCTCTGGAAACACCATATATTTT.

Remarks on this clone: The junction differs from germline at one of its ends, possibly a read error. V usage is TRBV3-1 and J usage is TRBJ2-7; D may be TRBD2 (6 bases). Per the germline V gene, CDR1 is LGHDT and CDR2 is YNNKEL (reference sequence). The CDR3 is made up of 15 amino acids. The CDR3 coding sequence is TGTACCAGCAGCCAAGGGACTCTCCCCTCCTACGAGCAGTACTTC. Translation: CTSSQGTLPSYEQYF.